This T cell receptor beta chain was recovered during a study of cytomegalovirus exposure and HLA in healthy donors. CDR3 length: 15 residues. Germline lookup yields CDR1 MNHNS and CDR2 SASEGT. Trimming took off 4 bases at V and 4 bases at J, with 14 bases between the two ends. Primers included in the PCR were 60 Vbeta and 13 Jbeta primers. Profiled with immunoSEQ multiplex PCR; TCRdb holds only in-frame clones, not every one. The sample includes roughly 190,000 clones, around three quarters of them seen just once. The rearrangement joins TRBV6-1 to TRBJ1-5; D gene ambiguous. The sample taken for sequencing was PBMCs. This TCR was sampled from a woman between 25 and 40 years old in good health and CMV-seronegative. This chain's CDR3 is CASSGRETMNQPQHF. The CDR3 DNA reads TGTGCCAGCAGTGGACGGGAGACAATGAATCAGCCCCAGCATTTT.